A selection of T cell receptor beta chains follows, all from one sample in a study of blood T cell repertoires in COVID-19. Profiled with immunoSEQ multiplex PCR; TCRdb holds only in-frame clones, not every one. The sample lists approximately 160,000 clones, over 80% seen once, with about 10% in the top ten. The material sequenced was peripheral blood. The receptors here all came from a woman aged 80 or over with active or convalescent COVID-19. Each CDR3 is given with its conserved first and last residue. A D gene is named only where the DNA matches it firmly. The listing skips clone size in some rows; elsewhere it reads once, few, many or a size class.

v_call	d_call	j_call	clone_size	cdr3_nt	cdr3_aa
TRBV3-1/TRBV3-2	TRBD2	TRBJ2-5	.	TGTGCCAGCAGCCAAGGACTAGCCGTGGCAGAGACCCAGTACTTC	CASSQGLAVAETQYF
TRBV9	TRBD1	TRBJ2-1	.	TGTGCCAGCAGCGCCCGGGACAGCAGCTCCTACAATGAGCAGTTCTTC	CASSARDSSSYNEQFF
TRBV5-1	TRBD1	TRBJ2-3	.	TGCGCCAGCAGCTCCCGACAGGGGCTCACAGATACGCAGTATTTT	CASSSRQGLTDTQYF
TRBV5-1	.	TRBJ2-2	.	TGCGCCAGCAGCCCCGGACTGTACACCGGGGAGCTGTTTTTT	CASSPGLYTGELFF
TRBV6-2/TRBV6-3	.	TRBJ2-3	.	TGTGCCAGCAGCAAAAATAGGGGGATCACAGATACGCAGTATTTT	CASSKNRGITDTQYF
TRBV19	TRBD1	TRBJ1-5	few	TGTGCCAGTAGTATAGGGCCACAGGGGGCGGGGAGCAATCAGCCCCAGCATTTT	CASSIGPQGAGSNQPQHF
TRBV28	.	TRBJ1-1	.	TGTGCCAGCAGTTTAGTACAGATGAACACTGAAGCTTTCTTT	CASSLVQMNTEAFF
TRBV29-1	TRBD1	TRBJ2-1	.	TGCAGCGCTACGGGACAGGGGGGAAATGAGCAGTTCTTC	CSATGQGGNEQFF
TRBV10-1	.	TRBJ2-7	.	TGCGCCAGCAGTAAGGAGACAGGGAGGACCAACGAGCAGTACTTC	CASSKETGRTNEQYF
TRBV6-6	TRBD1	TRBJ1-2	.	TGTGCCAGCAGTCGGGAGGGGAAGGGGGCTCGGAGTAACTATGGCTACACCTTC	CASSREGKGARSNYGYTF
TRBV18	TRBD1	TRBJ1-2	.	TGTGCCAGCTCACCGGACAGGGAGTATGGCTACACCTTC	CASSPDREYGYTF
TRBV5-1	TRBD1	TRBJ1-1	.	TGCGCCAGCAGCTTGGGGCAGGGACAGGGTGAAGCTTTCTTT	CASSLGQGQGEAFF
TRBV13	.	TRBJ2-2	.	TGTGCCAGCAGCTTCAGGTGGGGGACTGCTTCGAACACCGGGGAGCTGTTTTTT	CASSFRWGTASNTGELFF
TRBV5-8	TRBD2	TRBJ2-3	.	TGTGCCACCTTTGAGGGAGGGAGAAGGTTAACAGATACGCAGTATTTT	CATFEGGRRLTDTQYF
TRBV11-2	.	TRBJ1-2	.	TGTGCCAGCAGCTTAGATGAGGGAGGTTTCTATGGCTACACCTTC	CASSLDEGGFYGYTF
TRBV3-1/TRBV3-2	TRBD2	TRBJ2-3	.	TGTGCCAGCAGCCAAGGACTAGCGGGGGGGGATACGCAGTATTTT	CASSQGLAGGDTQYF
TRBV5-4	TRBD1	TRBJ2-1	.	TGTGCCAGCAGACGAACAACCGGGACAGGGGGTAATGAGCAGTTCTTC	CASRRTTGTGGNEQFF
TRBV6-6	TRBD1	TRBJ1-6	.	TGTGCCAGCAGTCTTCACCGGGACAGGGGGCAGAGGTCCTATAATTCACCCCTCCACTTT	CASSLHRDRGQRSYNSPLHF
TRBV6-6	.	TRBJ1-1	.	TGTGCCAGTCAGGGGAACACTGAAGCTTTCTTT	CASQGNTEAFF
TRBV7-2	.	TRBJ1-1	.	TGTGCCAGCAGACCCAGGGGTCTGAACACTGAAGCTTTCTTT	CASRPRGLNTEAFF
TRBV3-1/TRBV3-2	.	TRBJ2-3	.	TGTGCCAGCAGCCAAAGAGTGGATACGCAGTATTTT	CASSQRVDTQYF
TRBV5-4	.	TRBJ1-3	.	TGTGCCAGCAGCTTGGCCGGGACACCGAGCGCCATATATTTT	CASSLAGTPSAIYF
TRBV5-1	TRBD2	TRBJ2-7	.	TGCGCCAGCAGCGTCGGACTAGCGGGCAACGAGCAGTACTTC	CASSVGLAGNEQYF
TRBV19	.	TRBJ1-6	.	TGTGCCAGTAGTATGAGGGAACTTAATTCACCCCTCCACTTT	CASSMRELNSPLHF
TRBV11-3	TRBD2	TRBJ2-5	.	TGTGCCAGCAGCTCCCGGCGGGGGGGGGAGACCCAGTACTTC	CASSSRRGGETQYF
TRBV12-3/TRBV12-4	.	TRBJ2-2	.	TGTGCCAGCAGGGCACAGGACACCGGGGAGCTGTTTTTT	CASRAQDTGELFF
TRBV6-1	TRBD1	TRBJ2-7	.	TGTGCCAGCAGTGTTGCTTGGGACAGCCTTCCTACCTACGAGCAGTACTTC	CASSVAWDSLPTYEQYF
TRBV5-4	TRBD2	TRBJ2-5	.	TGTGCCAGCAACGTAGGACTAGCCCCCGAGACCCAGTACTTC	CASNVGLAPETQYF
TRBV18	.	TRBJ1-6	.	TGTGCCAGCTCGCCAGGGGTGGACAATGTGGATTCACCCCTCCACTTT	CASSPGVDNVDSPLHF
TRBV18	TRBD1	TRBJ1-2	once	TGTGCCAGCTCACCCGCGGGACAGGGGAATGGCTACACCTTC	CASSPAGQGNGYTF
TRBV19	TRBD1	TRBJ2-7	.	TGTGCCAGTAGTGCCGGGACAGGCTACGAGCAGTACTTC	CASSAGTGYEQYF
TRBV4-3	TRBD1	TRBJ1-2	.	TGCGCCAGCAGCCAAGAACAGGGGTTGTATGGCTACACCTTC	CASSQEQGLYGYTF
TRBV7-2	TRBD2	TRBJ2-5	.	TGTGCCAGCAGCCGGGGGGGCGTCCAAGAGACCCAGTACTTC	CASSRGGVQETQYF
TRBV4-3	TRBD1	TRBJ2-1	.	TGCGCCAGCAGCCAAGAATGGGACAGGGGTTGGAATGAGCAGTTCTTC	CASSQEWDRGWNEQFF
TRBV7-3	TRBD1	TRBJ1-2	.	TGTGCCAGCAGCTTGGACAGGGGAAGCTACACCTTC	CASSLDRGSYTF
TRBV2	.	TRBJ2-5	.	TGTGCCAGCAGCGACACGCGACGCCAGGAGACCCAGTACTTC	CASSDTRRQETQYF
TRBV5-8	.	TRBJ2-5	once	TGTGCCAGCAGCTTGGAACTTCAAGAGACCCAGTACTTC	CASSLELQETQYF
TRBV11-2	.	TRBJ1-1	once	TGTGCCAGCAGCTCCTCAGGTTACACTGAAGCTTTCTTT	CASSSSGYTEAFF
TRBV7-2	.	TRBJ2-3	.	TGTGCCAGCAGCTGGACAGTCACAGATACGCAGTATTTT	CASSWTVTDTQYF
TRBV28	.	TRBJ1-2	.	TGTGCCAGCAGTTTAGAGGGCTATGGCTACACCTTC	CASSLEGYGYTF
TRBV30	.	TRBJ1-3	.	TGTGCCTGGGGGGACGCGGGAAGAAACACCATATATTTT	CAWGDAGRNTIYF
TRBV7-2	TRBD1	TRBJ1-2	.	TGTGCCAGCAGCTTAGACGGACAGGGGGCGTTCTATGGCTACACCTTC	CASSLDGQGAFYGYTF
TRBV3-1/TRBV3-2	TRBD2	TRBJ2-5	.	TGTGCCAGCAGCCAACTCGGACTAGCGGGGGGTCGGGAACAAGAGACCCAGTACTTC	CASSQLGLAGGREQETQYF
TRBV6-5	.	TRBJ1-2	.	TGTGCCAGCAGGCTTAGTAAGAATGCCTATGGCTACACCTTC	CASRLSKNAYGYTF
TRBV30	TRBD2	TRBJ2-7	.	TGTGCCTGGACTGGGTCCTTGGCGGGGGGGCCCTACGAGCAGTACTTC	CAWTGSLAGGPYEQYF
TRBV19	TRBD1	TRBJ1-5	.	TGTGCCAGTAGTAAATACAGGGGTGGCCAGCCCCAGCATTTT	CASSKYRGGQPQHF
TRBV7-8	TRBD1	TRBJ2-3	.	TGTGCCAGCAGCTTAGGGGGACAGGGAGCAGATACGCAGTATTTT	CASSLGGQGADTQYF
TRBV6-5	.	TRBJ1-2	.	TGTGCCAGCAGTTTGGACACTTCCCTGGAGGGCTACACCTTC	CASSLDTSLEGYTF
TRBV27	TRBD1	TRBJ1-2	.	TGTGCCAGCAGCGAGGACAGGATCGCTAACTATGGCTACACCTTC	CASSEDRIANYGYTF
TRBV5-1	.	TRBJ1-2	.	TGCGCCAGCAGCTTGGGACTAGACTTCTATGGCTACACCTTC	CASSLGLDFYGYTF
TRBV18	TRBD1	TRBJ1-5	.	TGTGCCAGCTCACCTGAGACAGGGGTCTTACAGCCCCAGCATTTT	CASSPETGVLQPQHF
TRBV27	.	TRBJ2-1	.	TGTGCCAGCAGTTTAAGAGGAACCTCCTACAATGAGCAGTTCTTC	CASSLRGTSYNEQFF
TRBV27	TRBD1	TRBJ2-6	.	TGTGCCAGCAGTTCCACAGGGGGCGCTGGGGCCAACGTCCTGACTTTC	CASSSTGGAGANVLTF